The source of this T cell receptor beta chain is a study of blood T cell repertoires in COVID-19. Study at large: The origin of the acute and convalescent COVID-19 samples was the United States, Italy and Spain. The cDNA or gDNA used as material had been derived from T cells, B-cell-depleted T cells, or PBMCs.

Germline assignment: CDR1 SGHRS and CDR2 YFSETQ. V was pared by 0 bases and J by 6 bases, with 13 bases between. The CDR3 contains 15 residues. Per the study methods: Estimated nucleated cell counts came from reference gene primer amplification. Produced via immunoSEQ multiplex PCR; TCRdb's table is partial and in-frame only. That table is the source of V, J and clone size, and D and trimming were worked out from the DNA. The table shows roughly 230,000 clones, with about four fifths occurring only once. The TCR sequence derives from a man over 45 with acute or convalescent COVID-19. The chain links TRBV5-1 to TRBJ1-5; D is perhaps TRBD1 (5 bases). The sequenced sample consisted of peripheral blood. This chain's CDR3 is CASSLEGQGSQPQHF. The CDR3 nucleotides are TGCGCCAGCAGCTTGGAGGGGCAGGGTAGTCAGCCCCAGCATTTT.